A single sample gave rise to the 21 T cell receptor beta chains below, sequenced in a study of CXCR3-negative and CXCR3-positive naive CD8 T cells. Their target antigens are unknown. The authors made the TRB cDNA libraries by 5' RACE using UMI labels. TCRdb re-called the 5' RACE reads and catalogs CDR3 proteins one per entry, DNA excluded. Here the sample table reports 120,000 or so distinct CDR3 sequences. Findings and limits, study-wide: Greater hydrophobicity was found in TRB CDR3s of CXCR3-positive naive cells than of CXCR3-negative naive cells.

Material: naive CXCR3+ CD8+ T cells from blood. The subset: CD45RO-CCR7+CD27+CD95- naive CD8+ T cells expressing CXCR3 (TNR3+). Every receptor here comes from a human donor in good health. Some clones in this sample may be carry-over from other donors' samples.

The CDR3 sequence is CASSPSLWRDRGDEKLFF. The V and J genes are TRBV28 and TRBJ1-4; TCRdb lists TRBD1, though no DNA is available to test this call. Germline CDR1 MDHEN, CDR2 SYDVKM. The CDR3 sequence is 18 residues long.

V gene TRBV4-1 combines with J gene TRBJ1-5. This CDR3 has 15 residues. Germline assignment: CDR1 MGHRA and CDR2 YSYEKL. The chain's CDR3 is CASSQEGSSNQPQHF.

V and J are TRBV6-6 and TRBJ1-2; TCRdb indicates TRBD1, and absent DNA this call remains unverified. The CDR3 is 11 residues long. The germline V gene has CDR1 MNHNY and CDR2 SVGAGI (reference sequence). The CDR3 here is CATREGWGYTF.

This chain links TRBV7-9 with TRBJ1-2; TCRdb selects TRBD1, and the lack of DNA leaves this call unchecked. Germline V CDR1 and CDR2: SEHNR, FQNEAQ (reference sequence). The CDR3 has 13 amino acids. CDR3 sequence reads: CASSRQGNYDYTF.

V is TRBV10-1 and J is TRBJ1-2; the D gene TCRdb calls, TRBD1, cannot be checked with no DNA. This CDR3 spans 17 amino acids. CDR1 is WNHNN and CDR2 is SYGVQD in the germline V gene (reference sequence). The CDR3 protein is CASSPGQDPPRGYGYTF.

The chain joins TRBV12-3 or TRBV12-4 to TRBJ1-5. CDR3 size: 14 residues. This chain's CDR3 is CASSFDYSNQPQHF.

The chain combines TRBV19 with TRBJ1-1. Per the germline V gene, CDR1 is LNHDA and CDR2 is SQIVND (reference sequence). The CDR3 sequence is 13 residues long. CDR3 sequence: CASSLLLSAEAFF.

The rearrangement uses TRBV9 and TRBJ2-1; TCRdb designates TRBD2, a call that cannot be tested without DNA. The CDR3 consists of 15 residues. Germline V gene data show CDR1 as SGDLS and CDR2 as YYNGEE. CDR3 amino acids: CASSPWTSGNNEQFF.

The chain carries TRBV12-3 or TRBV12-4 and TRBJ1-2. The CDR3 sequence is 11 residues long. CDR3 loop: CATSWAVGYTF.

The genes are TRBV12-3 or TRBV12-4 and TRBJ1-1; absent DNA, TCRdb's TRBD1 call cannot be checked. CDR3 length: 16 amino acids. The CDR3 sequence is CASSPRDIGEMGEAFF.

The chain links TRBV11-1 to TRBJ2-1. This CDR3 comprises 16 residues. The germline CDR1 and CDR2 sequences are SGHAT and FQDESV (reference sequence). The CDR3 here is CASSPTTKGPYNEQFF.

The J gene is TRBJ2-6, the V gene TRBV12-3 or TRBV12-4; TCRdb's D call of TRBD1 is untestable without DNA. The length of the CDR3 is 19 residues. The CDR3 sequence is CASSFPARDRDSGANVLTF.

The chain is built from TRBV7-9 and TRBJ2-7; TCRdb indicates TRBD2, and absent DNA this call remains unverified. This CDR3 contains 16 residues. The germline V gene has CDR1 SEHNR and CDR2 FQNEAQ (reference sequence). The CDR3 loop reads CASSPPLAGPSYEQYF.

The rearrangement uses TRBV12-3 or TRBV12-4 and TRBJ2-7. The CDR3 runs 13 residues. The CDR3 sequence: CASSYGISYEQYF.

The chain is built from TRBV12-3 or TRBV12-4 and TRBJ1-1; the D call of TRBD1 rests on TCRdb alone, since no DNA is present to check it. The CDR3 loop spans 16 amino acids. CDR3 sequence reads: CASSSFPGTENTEAFF.

The chain employs TRBV6-2 or TRBV6-3 and TRBJ2-2. The CDR3 runs 12 residues. CDR1 and CDR2 from the germline V gene are MNHEY and SVGEGT. CDR3 sequence: CASSTRHGELFF.

V is TRBV5-8 and J is TRBJ2-5; no DNA is available, so the TRBD1 call from TCRdb remains unchecked. This CDR3 has 15 residues. Germline CDR1 is SGHTS and CDR2 is YDEGEE. The CDR3 loop is CASSFWGPLQETQYF.

V is TRBV12-3 or TRBV12-4 and J is TRBJ2-1; checking the TCRdb D call of TRBD2 is not possible without DNA. The CDR3 loop spans 15 amino acids. The CDR3: CASQKVEGRYNEQFF.

J is TRBJ2-5 and V is TRBV10-3; TCRdb's D call, TRBD2, is unchecked because there is no DNA. Germline V lookup: CDR1 ENHRY, CDR2 SYGVKD. There are 18 residues in the CDR3. This CDR3 is CAISEPGSGEGPQETQYF.

This chain connects TRBV29-1 to TRBJ1-1. The CDR3 loop spans 15 amino acids. Germline V CDR1 and CDR2: SQVTM, ANQGSEA. CDR3 sequence reads: CSVEDRGGENTEAFF.

The chain links TRBV7-2 to TRBJ1-1; TCRdb names TRBD1, which stays unverified in the absence of DNA. The V gene's germline CDR1 is SGHTA and CDR2 FQGNSA. The CDR3 has 15 amino acids. The CDR3 here is CAGSSPGALFTEAFF.